The clone carrying this TCR beta chain was seen a handful of times. Its antigen is as yet unknown. The sample comes from a study of beta chain features in type 1 diabetes. Overall study findings and caveats: Across all four CD4+ subsets, people with type 1 diabetes showed modestly shorter TCRB CDR3s.

Staining for CD45RO/CCR7/CD25/CD127/CD95/CD27 allowed sorting of CD4+ naive, central memory, regulatory and stem cell-like memory cells. The authors reverse transcribed all of the isolated RNA, so sequencing captured expressed TCRB transcripts. TCRdb keeps only in-frame clones here, not all; method: immunoSEQ multiplex PCR. The sample has about 620,000 clones; 15% to 19% are singletons. Sequencing was carried out using naive CD4+ T cells from blood. The receptor was isolated from a man aged 18 to 29 in good health.

CDR3 amino acids: CASSLGLGQAQNIQYF. DNA of the CDR3: TGTGCCAGCAGCTTGGGGCTTGGGCAGGCTCAAAACATTCAGTACTTC. The chain combines TRBV5-5 with TRBJ2-4; D gene uncertain. Trimming took 0 bases from V and 5 from J, leaving 15 bases between them. This CDR3 contains 16 residues. Germline V gene lookup returns CDR1 SGHKS and CDR2 YYEKEE (reference sequence).